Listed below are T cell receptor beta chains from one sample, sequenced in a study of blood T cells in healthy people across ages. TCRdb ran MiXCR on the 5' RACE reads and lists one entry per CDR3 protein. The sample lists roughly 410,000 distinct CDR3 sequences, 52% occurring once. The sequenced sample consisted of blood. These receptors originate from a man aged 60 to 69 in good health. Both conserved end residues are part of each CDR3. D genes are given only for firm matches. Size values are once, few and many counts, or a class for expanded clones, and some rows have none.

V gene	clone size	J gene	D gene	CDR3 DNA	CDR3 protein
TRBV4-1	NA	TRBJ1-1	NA	TGCGCCAGCAGCCAAGAGAGGACGGGTGGAGCTTTCTTT	CASSQERTGGAFF
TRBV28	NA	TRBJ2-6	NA	TGTGCCAGCAGTTTTTTATTACGCTCTGGGGCCAACGTCCTGACTTTC	CASSFLLRSGANVLTF
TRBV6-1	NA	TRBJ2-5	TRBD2	TGTGCCAGCAGTTTCACTAGCGGTTATCAAGAGACCCAGTACTTC	CASSFTSGYQETQYF
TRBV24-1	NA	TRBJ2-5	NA	TGTGCCACCAGTGATGAGCAGGGGAAGGAGACCCAGTACTTC	CATSDEQGKETQYF
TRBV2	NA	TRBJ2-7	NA	TGTGCCAGCAGTCCGACACGCTCCTACGAGCAGTACTTC	CASSPTRSYEQYF
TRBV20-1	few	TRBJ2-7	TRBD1	TGCAGTGCTCTGGACAGGTCGGCCGGCGAGCAGTACTTC	CSALDRSAGEQYF
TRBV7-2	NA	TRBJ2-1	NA	TGCGCCAGCAGCTTAGGTGGAGGGGGATGGGGCAATGAGCAGTTCTTC	CASSLGGGGWGNEQFF
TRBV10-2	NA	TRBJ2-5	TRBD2	TGCGCCAGCCGAGCGGGAGGGCCTTTAGAGACCCAGTACTTC	CASRAGGPLETQYF
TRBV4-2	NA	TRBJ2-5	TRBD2	TGTGCCAGCAGCCAAGGGGGTTCGACTAGCGGGGGGAAAGAGACCCAGTACTTC	CASSQGGSTSGGKETQYF
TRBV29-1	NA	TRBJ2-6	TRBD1	TGCAGCGTTGTCTTAGGACAGGGGACCCTCTCTGGGGCCAACGTCCTGACTTTC	CSVVLGQGTLSGANVLTF
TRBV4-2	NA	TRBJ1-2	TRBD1	TGTGCCAGCAGCCAAGATGGGGACAGGGGCCTCTACACCTTC	CASSQDGDRGLYTF
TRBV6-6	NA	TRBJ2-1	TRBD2	TGTGCCAGCAGTTTTAGGCCCGCGGGGGGGAACAATGAGCAGTTCTTC	CASSFRPAGGNNEQFF
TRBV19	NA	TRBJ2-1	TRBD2	TGTGCCAGTAGTATCGAGGCGGGAGGATGGCGTGAGCAGTTCTTC	CASSIEAGGWREQFF
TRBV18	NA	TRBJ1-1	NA	TGTGCCAGCTCAGCAGGGCGGGGGATGAACACTGAAGCTTTCTTT	CASSAGRGMNTEAFF
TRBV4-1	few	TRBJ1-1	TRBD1	TGCGCCAGCAGCCAAATGGACAGGGACGCCGTCGAGGCTTTCTTT	CASSQMDRDAVEAFF
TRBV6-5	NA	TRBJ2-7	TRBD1	TGTGCCAGCAGTTACTCGACGGGACAGAAAAGCTACGAGCAGTACTTC	CASSYSTGQKSYEQYF
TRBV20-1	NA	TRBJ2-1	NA	TGCAGTGCTAGAGTTGGAGCAAGCTCCTACAATGAGCAGTTTTTC	CSARVGASSYNEQFF
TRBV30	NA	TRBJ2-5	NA	TGTGCCTGGAGTGTACGGGTGTGGGGCAGGGCCCAAGAGACCCAGTACTTC	CAWSVRVWGRAQETQYF
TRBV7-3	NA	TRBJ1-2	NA	TGTGTCAGCAGCCAGGACGGCAGCTATGGCTACACCTTC	CVSSQDGSYGYTF
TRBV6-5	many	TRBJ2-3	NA	TGTGCCAGCAGTTCCGGGCGGACGCAGTATTTT	CASSSGRTQYF
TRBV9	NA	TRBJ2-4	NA	TGTGCCAGCAGCCCCAAGGGGGACACGCTAGCCAAAAACATTCAGTACTTC	CASSPKGDTLAKNIQYF
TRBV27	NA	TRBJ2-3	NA	TGTGCCAGCAGTTGGCAGGGATACACAGATACGCAGTATTTT	CASSWQGYTDTQYF
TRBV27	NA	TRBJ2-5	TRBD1	TGTGCCAGCAGCCGGACAGGGGTTGGCGGAGAGACCCAGTACTTC	CASSRTGVGGETQYF
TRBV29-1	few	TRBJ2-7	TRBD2	TGCAGCGTTCTAGCGGGGGCCTCCTACGAGCAGTACTTC	CSVLAGASYEQYF
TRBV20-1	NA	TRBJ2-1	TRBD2	TGCAGCGCTAGAGACGAGGGTAGCGGGAGGGTTAGTGAGCAGTTCTTC	CSARDEGSGRVSEQFF
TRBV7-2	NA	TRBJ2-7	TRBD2	TGTGCCAGCAGCCAGACTAGCGCCCTCTCCTACGAGCAGTACTTC	CASSQTSALSYEQYF
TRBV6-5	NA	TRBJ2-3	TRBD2	TGTGCCAGCAGTTACAGGCCGAGCGGGGGGCTGGATACGCAGTATTTT	CASSYRPSGGLDTQYF
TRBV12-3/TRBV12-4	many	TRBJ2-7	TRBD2	TGTGCCAGCAGTTCCCAAGCGGGGTCCTACGAGCAGTACTTC	CASSSQAGSYEQYF
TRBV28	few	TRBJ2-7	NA	TGTGCCAGCAGTGGAGGCCTAGCCCTCTACGAGCAGTACTTC	CASSGGLALYEQYF
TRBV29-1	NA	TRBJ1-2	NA	TGCAGCGTTGGGGACATTTATAACTATGGCTACACCTTC	CSVGDIYNYGYTF
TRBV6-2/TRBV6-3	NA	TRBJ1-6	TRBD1	TGTGCCAGCAGTTATACGACAGGGAATAATTCACCCCTCCACTTT	CASSYTTGNNSPLHF
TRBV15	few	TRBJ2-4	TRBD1	TGTGCCACCAGCAGAGACGGCGGGACAGGGGGCTCTACCGCCAAAAACATTCAGTACTTC	CATSRDGGTGGSTAKNIQYF
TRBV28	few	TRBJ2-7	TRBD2	TGTGCCAGCACCCCGGGAGGGGCCTCCTACGAGCAGTACTTC	CASTPGGASYEQYF
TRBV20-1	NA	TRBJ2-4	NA	TGCAGTGTTACCGGGGGGCTAGCCAAAAACATTCAGTACTTC	CSVTGGLAKNIQYF
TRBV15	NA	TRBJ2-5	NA	TGTGCCACCAGCAGAGAGCCGGGTTACCAAGAGACCCAGTACTTC	CATSREPGYQETQYF
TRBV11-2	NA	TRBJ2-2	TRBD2	TGTGCCAGCAGCTTTAGCGGGGGGCCTAACACCGGGGAGCTGTTTTTT	CASSFSGGPNTGELFF
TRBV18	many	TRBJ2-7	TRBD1	TGTGCCAGCTCATCGACGGACAGGGCAGTCGAGCAGTACTTC	CASSSTDRAVEQYF
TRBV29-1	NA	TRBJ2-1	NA	TGCAGCGTTTTGGCCGACCCCACCGATGAGCAGTTCTTC	CSVLADPTDEQFF
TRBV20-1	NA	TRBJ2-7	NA	TGCAGTGCTTCGACCGCAACCCCGGTTTACGAGCAGTACTTC	CSASTATPVYEQYF
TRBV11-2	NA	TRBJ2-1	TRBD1	TGTGCCAGCAGCGCAAGATTCACAGGGGAAGGGGAGCAGTTCTTC	CASSARFTGEGEQFF
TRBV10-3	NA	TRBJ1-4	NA	TGTGCCATCAGTGAATCAGGGATTACTAATGAAAAACTGTTTTTT	CAISESGITNEKLFF
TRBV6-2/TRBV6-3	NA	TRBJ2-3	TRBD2	TGTGCCAGCAGTAGAATGGGACTAGCTTCAGATACGCAGTATTTT	CASSRMGLASDTQYF
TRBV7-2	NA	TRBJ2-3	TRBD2	TGTGCCAGCAGCTTAGTCGGCGCGGGGGTCACAGATACGCAGTATTTT	CASSLVGAGVTDTQYF
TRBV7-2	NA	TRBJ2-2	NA	TGTGCCAGCAGCTTATGGGCCACGGAGCTGTTTTTT	CASSLWATELFF
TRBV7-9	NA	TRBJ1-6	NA	TGTGCCAGCAGCTTAGGGGGGTTTTCACCCCTCCACTTT	CASSLGGFSPLHF
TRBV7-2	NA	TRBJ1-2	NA	TGTGCCAGCAGCTTAGGGGATCGCGGTGGAGGCTACACCTTC	CASSLGDRGGGYTF
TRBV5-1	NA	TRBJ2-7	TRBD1	TGCGCCAGCAGCTTGAACAGGGGAGCCTACGAGCAGTACTTC	CASSLNRGAYEQYF
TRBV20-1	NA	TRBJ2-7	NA	TGCAGTGCCCCGGACACGAACGAGCAGTACTTC	CSAPDTNEQYF
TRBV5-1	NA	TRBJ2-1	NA	TGCGCCAGCAGCTTGGACAGGAACTATGAGCAGTTCTTC	CASSLDRNYEQFF
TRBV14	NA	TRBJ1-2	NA	TGTGCCAGCAGCCAAGGTCGTGCCGGAAGTGGCTACACCTTC	CASSQGRAGSGYTF
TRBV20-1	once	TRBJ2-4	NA	TGCAGTGCTAGAGAACCAGGGGTAGTGGGCAAAAACATTCAGTACTTC	CSAREPGVVGKNIQYF
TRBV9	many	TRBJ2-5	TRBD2	TGTGCCAGCAGCGCGGGACTAGCGGGAGTAGGGACCCAGTACTTC	CASSAGLAGVGTQYF
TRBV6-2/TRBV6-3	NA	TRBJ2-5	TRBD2	TGTGCCAGCAGTCCCGGGACTAGCGGGAAGCCCTTCCGCAACCGAGCCAAAGAGACCCAGTACTTC	CASSPGTSGKPFRNRAKETQYF
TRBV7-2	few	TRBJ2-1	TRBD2	TGTGCCAGCAGCTTATCTGGCGGGAGGGTGAATGAGCAGTTCTTC	CASSLSGGRVNEQFF
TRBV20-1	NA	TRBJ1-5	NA	TGCAGTGCTAGAGGTTCAGGGGATAGCAATCAGCCCCAGCATTTT	CSARGSGDSNQPQHF
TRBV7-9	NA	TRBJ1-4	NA	TGTGCCAGCAGCTTCAATACCGCGGGTAATGAAAAACTGTTTTTT	CASSFNTAGNEKLFF
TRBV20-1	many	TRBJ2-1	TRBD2	TGCAGTGCTCCGAACGACCTAGCGGACAATGAGCAGTTCTTC	CSAPNDLADNEQFF
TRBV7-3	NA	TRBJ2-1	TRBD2	TGTGCCAGCAGCCCGACTAGCGGGTCCCACAATGAGCAGTTCTTC	CASSPTSGSHNEQFF